One and the same sample provided the 10 T cell receptor beta chains below, sequenced in a study of cytomegalovirus exposure and HLA in healthy donors. 60 Vbeta and 13 Jbeta primers were used in PCR. Generated by immunoSEQ multiplex PCR, the TCRdb table keeps only in-frame clones and is missing some. The data hold under 200,000 clones, with about 85% observed a single time. Sequenced: PBMCs. Receptors originate from a boy between 2 and 10 years old in good health and CMV-seronegative.

This clone has more than one count but fewer than ten. The rearrangement uses TRBV5-1 and TRBJ1-4; D might be TRBD1 (6 bases). Germline loops: CDR1 SGHRS, CDR2 YFSETQ. The ends were cut back, 0 bases at V and 4 bases at J, with 10 bases in the middle. The CDR3 is 15 amino acids. For the CDR3, the DNA is TGCGCCAGCAGCTTGGGGACAGCCTTTAATGAAAAACTGTTTTTT. Its protein is CASSLGTAFNEKLFF.

This clone was counted a single time. The rearrangement links TRBV30 to TRBJ1-4; the D gene is possibly TRBD1 (6 bases). This CDR3 is built from 12 residues. CDR1 and CDR2 from the germline V gene are GTSNPN and SVGIG (reference sequence). V dropped 7 bases and J dropped 10 bases, with 16 bases sitting between them. The CDR3 sequence is CASRGAPGKLFF. The CDR3 region has the DNA TGTGCCTCGAGGGGGGCACCGGGAAAACTGTTTTTT.

CDR3 coding DNA: TGCGCCAGCACCCCCCCGGGACAGGGCTACAATGAGCAGTTCTTC. Translation: CASTPPGQGYNEQFF. The chain carries TRBV10-2 and TRBJ2-1; 9 bases are a match to TRBD1. This CDR3 is 15 amino acids long. V lost 7 bases, J lost 3 bases, and 7 bases stayed unmatched. Germline V gene sequence: CDR1 WSHSY, CDR2 SAAADI.

This clone was observed once. The genes are TRBV7-2 and TRBJ2-7; 10 nucleotides agree with TRBD1. The ends lost 7 bases at V and 1 base at J; junction bases unmatched: 4. Germline lookup yields CDR1 SGHTA and CDR2 FQGNSA. CDR3 size: 14 residues. For the CDR3, the DNA is TGTGCCAGCACCGGACAGGGGGAATCCTACGAGCAGTACTTC. Encoded protein: CASTGQGESYEQYF.

The rearrangement joins TRBV2 to TRBJ2-3; 12 bases align to TRBD2. J was trimmed by 8 bases and V by 3 bases; bases with no gene match: 6. CDR1 SNHLY and CDR2 FYNNEI come from the germline V gene. The CDR3 is 15 amino acids. The CDR3 DNA reads as TGTGCCAGCAGTGACGGACTAGCGGGAAGAGGTACGCAGTATTTT. As protein: CASSDGLAGRGTQYF. Together with reference TRBV2 and TRBJ2-3, the CDR3 gives the full variable domain: EPEVTQTPSHQVTQMGQEVILRCVPISNHLYFYWYRQILGQKVEFLVSFYNNEISEKSEIFDDQFSVERPDGSNFTLKIRSTKLEDSAMYFCASSDGLAGRGTQYFGPGTRLTVL.

The chain has TRBV9 and TRBJ1-2; 7 bases match TRBD1. J gave up 6 bases and V 0 bases, and 11 bases lay outside the gene matches. The CDR3 loop spans 16 amino acids. From germline, CDR1 is SGDLS and CDR2 YYNGEE. The CDR3 bases are TGTGCCAGCAGCGTAGGTCCGAGACAGGGCGGCGATGGCTACACCTTC. As protein: CASSVGPRQGGDGYTF.

V is TRBV11-2 and J is TRBJ2-1; D perhaps matches TRBD1 (5 bases). Germline loops: CDR1 SGHAT, CDR2 FQNNGV. V was clipped by 1 base and J by 10 bases, with 8 bases between them. The CDR3 loop spans 12 amino acids. The CDR3 nucleotides are TGTGCCAGCAGCTTAGGGGGCCAGGAGCAGTTCTTC. Amino acid sequence: CASSLGGQEQFF.

The gene calls are TRBV7-6 and TRBJ2-5, with TRBD1 matching 9 bases. Germline CDR1 SGHVS, CDR2 FNYEAQ. Trimming removed 5 bases from V and 4 bases from J; junction bases left unmatched: 8. The CDR3 loop spans 15 amino acids. CDR3 nucleotide sequence: TGTGCCAGCAGCACCGGACAGGGGATGGGAGAGACCCAGTACTTC. Amino acids: CASSTGQGMGETQYF.

The chain uses TRBV29-1 and TRBJ1-2; 8 bases align to TRBD1. Germline CDR1 is SQVTM and CDR2 is ANQGSEA. Losses at the gene ends were 6 bases for V and 6 bases for J; bases not matched to a gene: 3. The CDR3 loop spans 11 amino acids. The DNA of the CDR3 is TGCAGCGTCCAGGGGGCGGATGGCTACACCTTC. Translated: CSVQGADGYTF.

The rearrangement links TRBV6-4 to TRBJ2-7; D might be TRBD2 (6 bases). V was shortened by 2 bases and J by 2 bases, with 10 bases between the two germline ends. The length of the CDR3 is 14 residues. CDR1 MRHNA and CDR2 SNTAGT come from the germline V gene. CDR3 protein: CASSDRRVTYEQYF. The CDR3 nucleotides are TGTGCCAGCAGTGACAGGAGGGTTACCTACGAGCAGTACTTC.